Each of the 15 T cell receptor beta chains below was sequenced from the same sample in a study of blood T cell repertoires in COVID-19. Assay: immunoSEQ multiplex PCR; the TCRdb copy retains only in-frame clones and omits some. The sample includes approximately 69,000 clones, nearly 90% of them seen just once. Material for sequencing was peripheral blood. Every receptor here comes from a man aged 50-59 years with acute or convalescent COVID-19.

The CDR3 sequence is CASSLGTSGRGGETQYF. For the CDR3, the DNA is TGTGCCAGCAGCTTGGGGACTAGCGGGAGGGGTGGAGAGACCCAGTACTTC. V usage is TRBV5-4 and J usage is TRBJ2-5; 15 nucleotides align to TRBD2. The CDR3 has 17 residues. The germline gives CDR1 SGHNT, CDR2 YYREEE (reference sequence). V was clipped by 0 bases and J by 4 bases; unmatched bases: 4.

The chain is built from TRBV7-8 and TRBJ2-2, with 10 bases that match TRBD1. The germline V gene encodes CDR1 SGHVS and CDR2 FQNEAQ. The V segment lost 5 bases and the J segment 7 bases; nucleotides outside the gene matches: 4. This CDR3 spans 14 amino acids. CDR3 coding DNA: TGTGCCAGCAGCCGGGACAGGGGCGGCGGGGAGCTGTTTTTT. The encoded protein is CASSRDRGGGELFF.

This sequence joins TRBV3-1 (or the pseudogene TRBV3-2) and TRBJ1-3; TRBD1 agrees at 7 bases. V lost 4 bases to trimming and J lost 3 bases; unmatched junction nucleotides: 3. There are 14 residues in the CDR3. Germline V gene sequence: CDR1 LGHDT, CDR2 YNNKEL (reference sequence). The CDR3 here is CASSPRDSGNTIYF. DNA for the CDR3: TGTGCCAGCAGCCCCCGGGACAGTGGAAACACCATATATTTT.

The chain employs TRBV6-6 and TRBJ2-7; D might be TRBD2 (6 bases). The CDR3 is 16 amino acids. The germline gives CDR1 MNHNY, CDR2 SVGAGI (reference sequence). V was cut by 5 bases and J by 1 base, with 18 bases left in between. The CDR3 protein is CASSRTGTGASYEQYF. The DNA for the CDR3 is TGTGCCAGCAGTCGAACCGGGACGGGAGCTTCCTACGAGCAGTACTTC.

This clone was recorded once. V usage is TRBV3-1 (or the pseudogene TRBV3-2) and J usage is TRBJ2-3; 7 nucleotides align to TRBD2. Germline V gives CDR1 LGHDT, CDR2 YNNKEL (reference sequence). Losses at the gene ends were 1 base for V and 2 bases for J; bases not matched to a gene: 6. CDR3 size: 16 residues. CDR3 coding DNA: TGTGCCAGCAGCCAAGTCCTTAGCGGGCCCACAGATACGCAGTATTTT. As protein: CASSQVLSGPTDTQYF.

This clone was counted a single time. The chain recombines TRBV19 with TRBJ2-2; 7 bases match TRBD1. The V gene's germline CDR1 is LNHDA and CDR2 SQIVND (reference sequence). The CDR3 is 14 residues long. Trimming at V came to 4 bases and at J to 8 bases, leaving 7 bases not matched to a gene. CDR3 in amino acids: CASSTTGELGELFF. The CDR3 region has the DNA TGTGCCAGTAGTACCACAGGGGAATTGGGGGAGCTGTTTTTT.

The chain employs TRBV19 and TRBJ2-6; D may be TRBD1 (6 bases). The V gene's germline CDR1 is LNHDA and CDR2 SQIVND (reference sequence). CDR3 length: 19 residues. V lost 4 bases and J 0 bases, leaving 19 bases between the germline ends. CDR3 residues: CASSTPGAGVGSGANVLTF. The CDR3 coding sequence is TGTGCCAGTAGTACCCCCGGGGCAGGGGTGGGCTCTGGGGCCAACGTCCTGACTTTC.

The chain joins TRBV21-1 to TRBJ2-5; TRBD2, the table's D call, lacks a check against the DNA. TRBV21-1 is listed as a pseudogene. The CDR3 spans 17 residues. The CDR3 DNA is TGTGCCAGCAGCAAGAGTCTACCTGTTTGGTACCAAGAGACCCAGTACTTC. This encodes CASSKSLPVWYQETQYF.

The chain links TRBV5-4 to TRBJ1-1; 11 bases match TRBD1. The germline V gene has CDR1 SGHNT and CDR2 YYREEE (reference sequence). Trimming took 6 bases from V and 4 from J; bases not matched to a gene: 8. CDR3 size: 15 residues. For the CDR3, the DNA is TGTGCCAGCATCAGGCCCGGGACAGGGGGCACTGAAGCTTTCTTT. Translation: CASIRPGTGGTEAFF.

The chain is built from TRBV3-1 (or the pseudogene TRBV3-2) and TRBJ2-3; 9 bases are shared with TRBD2. Germline assignment: CDR1 LGHDT and CDR2 YNNKEL (reference sequence). The CDR3 contains 18 residues. Trimming cost V 1 base and J 6 bases; bases outside gene matches: 14. The CDR3 nucleotides read TGTGCCAGCAGCCAAGCAGGGCTATATGCGGGAGGGCCGGATACGCAGTATTTT. As protein: CASSQAGLYAGGPDTQYF.

Only one count was recorded for this clone. The genes are TRBV7-2 and TRBJ2-3; 8 bases agree with TRBD1. Losses at the gene ends were 5 bases for V and 4 bases for J; bases not matched to a gene: 5. Germline V lookup: CDR1 SGHTA, CDR2 FQGNSA. This CDR3 is built from 14 residues. CDR3 protein: CASSPPGGPDTQYF. The CDR3 DNA follows: TGTGCCAGCAGCCCCCCAGGGGGCCCAGATACGCAGTATTTT.

The chain recombines TRBV3-1 (or the pseudogene TRBV3-2) with TRBJ2-1; 9 bases map to TRBD2. The V and J ends lost 3 bases and 3 bases, in that order; junction bases with no gene match: 15. This CDR3 has 19 amino acids. Germline lookup yields CDR1 LGHDT and CDR2 YNNKEL (reference sequence). The CDR3 nucleotides read TGTGCCAGCAGCCAGAGGGGTGCGGGAGGGCCGTTCTTCTACAATGAGCAGTTCTTC. Translation: CASSQRGAGGPFFYNEQFF.

The chain links TRBV4-1 to TRBJ2-5; TRBD2 is a possible D gene (6 bases). Trimming shortened V by 4 bases and J by 3 bases, and 21 bases separated the two germline ends. This CDR3 is built from 17 residues. Germline CDR1 reads MGHRA; CDR2 reads YSYEKL. This CDR3 is CASSPGVKGQEKETQYF. CDR3 sequence (DNA): TGCGCCAGCAGCCCGGGGGTTAAGGGGCAGGAAAAAGAGACCCAGTACTTC.

The chain employs TRBV30 and TRBJ2-2, with 12 nucleotides matching TRBD2. The CDR3 contains 16 residues. J was trimmed by 5 bases and V by 4 bases; bases with no gene match: 8. CDR1 GTSNPN and CDR2 SVGIG come from the germline V gene (reference sequence). CDR3 amino acids: CAWTRPGLAGTGELFF. CDR3 bases: TGTGCCTGGACCCGCCCAGGACTAGCGGGGACCGGGGAGCTGTTTTTT.

The chain links TRBV19 to TRBJ1-5; D is possibly TRBD1 (5 bases). The CDR3 is made up of 16 amino acids. V gave up 2 bases and J gave up 0 bases, with 11 bases separating them. Germline V CDR1 and CDR2: LNHDA, SQIVND (reference sequence). Here the CDR3 reads CASSIFGGDSNQPQHF. The CDR3 DNA is TGTGCCAGTAGTATATTTGGGGGGGATAGCAATCAGCCCCAGCATTTT.